One sample yielded the 19 T cell receptor beta chains listed below, sequenced in a study of cytomegalovirus exposure and HLA in healthy donors. In the PCR, 60 Vbeta and 13 Jbeta primers were used. Profiled with immunoSEQ multiplex PCR; TCRdb holds only in-frame clones, not every one. The repertoire includes about 81,000 clones, 77% of them detected once, and approximately 3% sits in the top ten. Sample: PBMCs. The receptors were sampled from a man between 45 and 60 years old in good health and CMV-seropositive.

V usage is TRBV30 and J usage is TRBJ2-3; TRBD2 might be the D (6 bases). There are 12 residues in the CDR3. The ends were cut back, 4 bases at V and 5 bases at J, with 10 bases in the middle. CDR1 and CDR2 (germline): GTSNPN, SVGIG (reference sequence). The CDR3 here is CAWTTGEDTQYF. CDR3 in DNA: TGTGCCTGGACGACGGGGGAAGATACGCAGTATTTT.

This clone was counted a single time. This chain links TRBV30 with TRBJ2-2; D may be TRBD2 (5 bases). Germline CDR1 GTSNPN, CDR2 SVGIG (reference sequence). V was shortened by 2 bases and J by 5 bases, with 12 bases between the two germline ends. The CDR3 covers 14 residues. CDR3: CAWSRVLATGELFF. The CDR3 nucleotides are TGTGCCTGGAGTAGGGTGCTAGCAACCGGGGAGCTGTTTTTT.

A single count supports this clone. V gene TRBV4-3 combines with J gene TRBJ1-4; D is ambiguous. This CDR3 is 15 amino acids long. The germline V gene has CDR1 LGHNA and CDR2 YSLEER. The ends were cut back, 4 bases at V and 3 bases at J, with 12 bases in the middle. CDR3 nucleotide sequence: TGCGCCAGCAGCCCAGAGGCGGCAGCTAATGAAAAACTGTTTTTT. As protein: CASSPEAAANEKLFF.

Points on this clone: This same CDR3 is encoded by further DNA sequences in the sample. V is TRBV18 and J is TRBJ1-1; D gene ambiguous. Deletions cut 4 bases from V and 6 bases from J, with 18 bases between. CDR1 is KGHSH and CDR2 is LQKENI in the germline V gene. The CDR3 is made up of 15 amino acids. The CDR3 nucleotides are TGTGCCAGCTCACGCGAAAGAGGAGGGTTCTCTGAAGCTTTCTTT. Protein: CASSRERGGFSEAFF.

This clone occurred a few times. The chain is built from TRBV5-1 and TRBJ2-1; 10 bases fit TRBD2. CDR1 is SGHRS and CDR2 is YFSETQ in the germline V gene. The CDR3 is made up of 15 amino acids. The ends lost 2 bases at V and 2 bases at J; junction bases unmatched: 1. As DNA, the CDR3 is TGCGCCAGCAGCTTTCTAGCGGGAGCCTACAATGAGCAGTTCTTC. The encoded protein is CASSFLAGAYNEQFF.

This chain joins TRBV27 and TRBJ2-1, with 7 bases identical to TRBD2. The germline gives CDR1 MNHEY, CDR2 SMNVEV (reference sequence). The CDR3 totals 15 residues. Unmatched junction bases numbered 4, after V lost 4 bases and J lost 1 base. CDR3 sequence: CASSYGGSSYNEQFF. The CDR3 nucleotides are TGTGCCAGCAGTTATGGCGGGAGTTCCTACAATGAGCAGTTCTTC.

This clone has more than one count but fewer than ten. One junction end disagrees with the germline gene, perhaps due to a read error. This chain connects TRBV7-9 to TRBJ1-5, with a weak D call TRBD1 (6 bases). This CDR3 spans 16 amino acids. CDR1 and CDR2 from the germline V gene are SEHNR and FQNEAQ (reference sequence). CDR3 loop: CSSSSITSTGTQPQHF. CDR3 sequence (DNA): TGTTCCAGCAGCTCGATAACCAGTACAGGGACTCAGCCCCAGCATTTT.

Only a few counts were recorded for this clone. The V gene is TRBV10-3, the J gene TRBJ2-1; 11 bases align to TRBD2. The V gene's germline CDR1 is ENHRY and CDR2 SYGVKD. The V and J ends lost 10 bases and 6 bases, in that order; junction bases with no gene match: 8. The CDR3 is made up of 14 amino acids. This chain's CDR3 is CATTSGSGINEQFF. The CDR3 region has the DNA TGTGCCACCACTAGCGGGAGTGGTATCAATGAGCAGTTCTTC.

The chain is built from TRBV11-2 and TRBJ2-5, with 7 bases identical to TRBD2. The CDR3 covers 15 residues. Germline CDR1 reads SGHAT; CDR2 reads FQNNGV. V shed 5 bases and J 2 bases; nucleotides not matched to a gene: 8. The CDR3 region is CASSRLLADQETQYF. CDR3 DNA: TGTGCCAGCAGCCGGCTCCTAGCGGATCAAGAGACCCAGTACTTC.

This chain joins TRBV18 and TRBJ2-5; no definite D call. The V gene's germline CDR1 is KGHSH and CDR2 LQKENI. This CDR3 region has 14 residues. The V and J ends lost 0 bases and 7 bases respectively, with 12 bases between them. CDR3 amino acids: CASSPPGGSLTQYF. In nucleotides, the CDR3 is TGTGCCAGCTCACCACCAGGCGGCTCGCTGACCCAGTACTTC.

In this sample, this clone turned up a few times. The chain carries TRBV25-1 and TRBJ2-7; 7 bases agree with TRBD1. Losses at the gene ends were 8 bases for V and 4 bases for J; bases not matched to a gene: 11. CDR1 is MGHDK, CDR2 SYGVNS, per germline. The CDR3 is 14 amino acids. CDR3 nucleotides: TGTGCCAGCTACTCTACGGGACAGCCTTACGAGCAGTACTTC. Its translation: CASYSTGQPYEQYF.

The chain carries TRBV5-5 and TRBJ2-7, with D hard to call. Germline loops: CDR1 SGHKS, CDR2 YYEKEE (reference sequence). V gave up 1 base and J gave up 2 bases, with 13 bases separating them. The CDR3 spans 15 residues. CDR3 protein: CASSLSVYVPYEQYF. The CDR3 coding sequence is TGTGCCAGCAGCTTGTCGGTCTACGTACCCTACGAGCAGTACTTC.

As regards this clone: This CDR3 is also generated by other DNA sequences in the sample. The chain uses TRBV19 and TRBJ2-7, with TRBD2 identical over 7 bases. The CDR3 is made up of 14 amino acids. With V trimmed by 4 bases and J by 3 bases, 6 bases remained unmatched. The germline V gene encodes CDR1 LNHDA and CDR2 SQIVND (reference sequence). The CDR3 DNA sequence: TGTGCCAGTAGTACACGGGGAGGGAACTACGAGCAGTACTTC. This sequence encodes CASSTRGGNYEQYF.

The chain employs TRBV5-5 and TRBJ1-2; TRBD1 might be the D (5 bases). The V gene's germline CDR1 is SGHKS and CDR2 YYEKEE (reference sequence). CDR3 length: 14 amino acids. Trimming took off 5 bases at V and 8 bases at J, with 19 bases between the two ends. The DNA of the CDR3 is TGTGCCAGCAGTCGGTTCGGGGGGGTAGGCGGCTACACCTTC. Its protein product is CASSRFGGVGGYTF.

The table lists this clone with a count of one. The chain combines TRBV30 with TRBJ1-2; 8 bases align to TRBD1. The CDR3 is made up of 13 amino acids. Trimming cost V 5 bases and J 8 bases; bases outside gene matches: 10. CDR1 and CDR2 (germline): GTSNPN, SVGIG (reference sequence). The CDR3 spells CAWSRQGSGGYTF. Here the CDR3 DNA reads TGTGCCTGGTCTCGACAGGGGTCGGGGGGCTACACCTTC.

There are a few counts of this clone. The chain joins TRBV18 to TRBJ2-4; 8 bases fit TRBD2. Trimming removed 2 bases from V and 8 bases from J; junction bases left unmatched: 8. CDR3 length: 15 residues. Germline loops: CDR1 KGHSH, CDR2 LQKENI. This CDR3 reads CASSPSAGGGDIQYF. In nucleotides, the CDR3 is TGTGCCAGCTCACCATCCGCGGGAGGTGGCGACATTCAGTACTTC.

The sample holds a few counts of this clone. The chain is built from TRBV10-1 and TRBJ2-7; 10 bases are shared with TRBD2. V trimming: 3 bases; J trimming: 6 bases; junction bases outside the gene matches: 5. This CDR3 comprises 14 residues. CDR1 is WNHNN and CDR2 is SYGVQD in the germline V gene (reference sequence). CDR3 region: CASSDTGLAVEQYF. CDR3 nucleotides: TGCGCCAGCAGTGATACTGGACTAGCGGTCGAGCAGTACTTC.

The chain couples TRBV6-1 to TRBJ1-1, with D tentatively TRBD1 (6 bases). Trimming took 5 bases from V and 1 from J, leaving 8 bases between them. There are 13 residues in the CDR3. Germline-derived CDR1 and CDR2 are MNHNS and SASEGT. CDR3 in amino acids: CASSSRGNTEAFF. The CDR3 nucleotides read TGTGCCAGCAGTTCCAGGGGGAACACTGAAGCTTTCTTT.

This clone is a singleton in its sample. The rearrangement links TRBV7-9 to TRBJ2-5, with D tentatively TRBD1 (5 bases). The J call is doubtful: the DNA matches TRBJ2-7 better. The CDR3 runs 14 residues. Germline V gene data show CDR1 as SEHNR and CDR2 as FQNEAQ (reference sequence). The CDR3: CASSPPTEAYEQYF. DNA of the CDR3: TGTGCCAGCAGCCCACCGACAGAAGCCTACGAGCAGTACTTC.